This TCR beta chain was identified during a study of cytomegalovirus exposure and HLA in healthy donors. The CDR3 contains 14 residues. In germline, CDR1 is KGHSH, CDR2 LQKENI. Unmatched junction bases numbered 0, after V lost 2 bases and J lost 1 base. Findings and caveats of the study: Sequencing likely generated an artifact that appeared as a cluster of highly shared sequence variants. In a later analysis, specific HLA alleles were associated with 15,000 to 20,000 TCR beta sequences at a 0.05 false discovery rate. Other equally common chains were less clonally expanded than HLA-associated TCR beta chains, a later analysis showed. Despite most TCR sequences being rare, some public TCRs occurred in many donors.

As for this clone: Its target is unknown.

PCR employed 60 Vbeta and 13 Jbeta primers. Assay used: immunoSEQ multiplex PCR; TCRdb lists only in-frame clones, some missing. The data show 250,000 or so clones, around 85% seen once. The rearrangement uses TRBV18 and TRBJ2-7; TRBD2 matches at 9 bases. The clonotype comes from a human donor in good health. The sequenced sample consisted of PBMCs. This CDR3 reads CASSPAGGSYEQYF. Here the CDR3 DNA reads TGTGCCAGCTCACCAGCGGGAGGGTCCTACGAGCAGTACTTC.